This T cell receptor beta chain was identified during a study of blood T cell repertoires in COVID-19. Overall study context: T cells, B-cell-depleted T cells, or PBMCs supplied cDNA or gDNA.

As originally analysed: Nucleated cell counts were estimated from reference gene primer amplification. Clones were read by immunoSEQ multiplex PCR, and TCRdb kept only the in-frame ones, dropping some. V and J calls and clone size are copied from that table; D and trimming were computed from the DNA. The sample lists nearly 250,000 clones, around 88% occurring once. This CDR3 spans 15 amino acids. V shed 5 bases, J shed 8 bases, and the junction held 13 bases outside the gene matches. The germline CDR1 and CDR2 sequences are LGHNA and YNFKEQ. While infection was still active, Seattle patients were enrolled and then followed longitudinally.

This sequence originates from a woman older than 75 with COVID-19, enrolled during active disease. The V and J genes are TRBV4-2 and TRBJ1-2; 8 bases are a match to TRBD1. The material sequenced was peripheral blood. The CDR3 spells CASSFGQGSSDGYTF. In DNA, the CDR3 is TGTGCCAGCAGCTTCGGACAGGGTTCTTCAGACGGCTACACCTTC.